This T cell receptor (beta chain) was identified in a study of blood T cell repertoires in COVID-19. The data were produced by immunoSEQ multiplex PCR, yet TCRdb's version contains in-frame clones alone and is incomplete. The data contain 110,000 or so clones, about 88% of them seen just once; the ten biggest clones take up 8% to 8.5%. Germline V CDR1 and CDR2: MNHEY, SVGAGI. This CDR3 comprises 14 residues. V lost 1 base and J lost 5, with 11 bases in between. This receptor was identified in a woman in her seventies who had recovered from COVID-19. Sequenced input: peripheral blood. The chain recombines TRBV6-5 with TRBJ2-5; the D is unclear. The CDR3 DNA follows: TGTGCCAGCAGTTACTTGAGAGCTCGGGAGACCCAGTACTTC. Protein sequence: CASSYLRARETQYF.